This T cell receptor beta chain comes out of a study of shared clonotypes between healthy human individuals. Findings and limits, study-wide: Limited genetic and exposure-history diversity came from having few donors. Generation of non-shared clonotypes was less probable than generation of clonotypes shared by all four donors. Incompleteness in sorted-subset sequencing, despite large depth, was shown by rarefaction.

Here immunoSEQ multiplex PCR was the method, and the copy in TCRdb shows in-frame clones only, minus some. The sample holds roughly 2.2 million clones, around 92% seen once. In regard to this clone: Its antigen is not identified.

Input material: naive CD4+ T cells from PBMCs. Described subset: CD45RA+ positively selected. This TCR derives from a young man in good health. Some clones in this sample may be carry-over from other donors' samples.

The CDR3 protein is CASSPGLLSDEQYF. The CDR3 bases are TGTGCCAGCAGCCCGGGACTGCTGAGCGACGAGCAGTACTTC. This chain connects TRBV11-2 to TRBJ2-7; maybe TRBD2 (6 bases). Germline V gene data show CDR1 as SGHAT and CDR2 as FQNNGV. Trimming stripped 5 bases from V and 5 bases from J, with 16 bases between. This CDR3 has 14 residues.